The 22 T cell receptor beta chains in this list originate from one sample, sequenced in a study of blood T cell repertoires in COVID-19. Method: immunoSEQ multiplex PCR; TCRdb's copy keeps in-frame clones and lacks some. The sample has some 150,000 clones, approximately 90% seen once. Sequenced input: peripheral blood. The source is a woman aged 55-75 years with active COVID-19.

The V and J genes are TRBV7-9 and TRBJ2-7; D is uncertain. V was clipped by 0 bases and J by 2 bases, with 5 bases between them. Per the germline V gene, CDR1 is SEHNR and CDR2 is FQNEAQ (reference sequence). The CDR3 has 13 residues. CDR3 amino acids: CASSLAETYEQYF. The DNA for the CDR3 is TGTGCCAGCAGCTTAGCGGAGACCTACGAGCAGTACTTC.

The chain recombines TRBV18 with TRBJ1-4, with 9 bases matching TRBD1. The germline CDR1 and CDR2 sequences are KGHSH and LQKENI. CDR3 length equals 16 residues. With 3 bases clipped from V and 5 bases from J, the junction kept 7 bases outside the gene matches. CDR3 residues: CASSPTLQGANEKLFF. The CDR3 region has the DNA TGTGCCAGCTCACCGACGTTACAGGGGGCGAATGAAAAACTGTTTTTT.

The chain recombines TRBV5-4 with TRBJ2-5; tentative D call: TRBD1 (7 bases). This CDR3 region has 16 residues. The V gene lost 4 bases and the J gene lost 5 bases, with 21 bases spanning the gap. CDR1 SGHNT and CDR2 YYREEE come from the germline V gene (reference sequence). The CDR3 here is CASSATGASAGETQYF. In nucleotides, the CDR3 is TGTGCCAGCAGCGCAACAGGGGCCTCGGCGGGGGAGACCCAGTACTTC.

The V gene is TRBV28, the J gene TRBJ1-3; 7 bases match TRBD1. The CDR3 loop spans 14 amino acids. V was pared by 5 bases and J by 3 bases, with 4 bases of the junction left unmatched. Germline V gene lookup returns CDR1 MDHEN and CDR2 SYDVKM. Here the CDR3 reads CASSPDRVGNTIYF. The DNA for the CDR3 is TGTGCCAGCAGTCCCGACAGGGTTGGAAACACCATATATTTT. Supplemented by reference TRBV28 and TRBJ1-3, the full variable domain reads DVKVTQSSRYLVKRTGEKVFLECVQDMDHENMFWYRQDPGLGLRLIYFSYDVKMKEKGDIPEGYSVSREKKERFSLILESASTNQTSMYLCASSPDRVGNTIYFGEGSWLTVV.

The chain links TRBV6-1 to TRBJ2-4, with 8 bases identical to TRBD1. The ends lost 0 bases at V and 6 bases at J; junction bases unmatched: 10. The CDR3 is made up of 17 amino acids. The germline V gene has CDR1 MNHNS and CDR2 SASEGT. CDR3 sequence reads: CASSEATGWGTGNIQYF. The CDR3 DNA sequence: TGTGCCAGCAGTGAAGCGACCGGATGGGGGACAGGAAACATTCAGTACTTC.

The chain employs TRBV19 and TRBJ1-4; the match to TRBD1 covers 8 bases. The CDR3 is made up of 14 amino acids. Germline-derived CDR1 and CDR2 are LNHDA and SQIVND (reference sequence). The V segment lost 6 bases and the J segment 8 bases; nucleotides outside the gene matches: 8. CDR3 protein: CASSFRGRREKLFF. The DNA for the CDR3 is TGTGCCAGTAGCTTCAGGGGGCGGAGGGAAAAACTGTTTTTT.

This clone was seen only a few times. The CDR3 sequence: CSVQGNEDYGYTF. CDR3 nucleotide sequence: TGCAGCGTGCAGGGAAATGAAGACTATGGCTACACCTTC. The chain recombines TRBV29-1 with TRBJ1-2; possibly TRBD1 for D (5 bases). Germline lookup yields CDR1 SQVTM and CDR2 ANQGSEA. This CDR3 is 13 amino acids long. V lost 6 bases, J lost 3 bases, and 14 bases lay in between.

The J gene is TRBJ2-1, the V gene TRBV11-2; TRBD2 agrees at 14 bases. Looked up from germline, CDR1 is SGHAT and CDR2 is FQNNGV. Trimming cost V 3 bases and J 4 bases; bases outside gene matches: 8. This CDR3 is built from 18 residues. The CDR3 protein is CASSLGTSGSLRYNEQFF. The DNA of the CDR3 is TGTGCCAGCAGCTTGGGGACTAGCGGGAGTTTAAGGTACAATGAGCAGTTCTTC.

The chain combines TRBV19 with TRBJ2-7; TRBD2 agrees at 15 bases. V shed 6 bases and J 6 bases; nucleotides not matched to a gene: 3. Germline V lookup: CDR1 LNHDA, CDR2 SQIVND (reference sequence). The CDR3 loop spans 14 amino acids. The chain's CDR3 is CASSPGLAGGEQYF. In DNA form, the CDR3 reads TGTGCCAGTAGCCCGGGACTAGCGGGAGGCGAGCAGTACTTC. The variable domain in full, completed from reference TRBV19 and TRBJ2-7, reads DGGITQSPKYLFRKEGQNVTLSCEQNLNHDAMYWYRQDPGQGLRLIYYSQIVNDFQKGDIAEGYSVSREKKESFPLTVTSAQKNPTAFYLCASSPGLAGGEQYFGPGTRLTVT.

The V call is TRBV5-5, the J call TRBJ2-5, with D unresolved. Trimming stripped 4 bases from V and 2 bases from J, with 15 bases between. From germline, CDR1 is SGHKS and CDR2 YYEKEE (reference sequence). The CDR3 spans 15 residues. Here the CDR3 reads CASSLKFPVQETQYF. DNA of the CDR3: TGTGCCAGCAGCCTAAAGTTCCCGGTTCAAGAGACCCAGTACTTC.

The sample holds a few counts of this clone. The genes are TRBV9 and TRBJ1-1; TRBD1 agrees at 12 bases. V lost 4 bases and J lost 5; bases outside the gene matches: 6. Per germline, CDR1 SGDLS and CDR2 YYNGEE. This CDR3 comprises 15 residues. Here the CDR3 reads CASSPGQGAVTEAFF. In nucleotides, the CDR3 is TGTGCCAGCAGCCCGGGACAGGGGGCGGTAACTGAAGCTTTCTTT.

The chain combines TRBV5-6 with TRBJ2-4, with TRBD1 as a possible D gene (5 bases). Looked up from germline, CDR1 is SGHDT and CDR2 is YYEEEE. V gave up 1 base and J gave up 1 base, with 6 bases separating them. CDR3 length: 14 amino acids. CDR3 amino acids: CASSLSGAKNIQYF. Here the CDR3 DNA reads TGTGCCAGCAGCTTGTCAGGGGCCAAAAACATTCAGTACTTC.

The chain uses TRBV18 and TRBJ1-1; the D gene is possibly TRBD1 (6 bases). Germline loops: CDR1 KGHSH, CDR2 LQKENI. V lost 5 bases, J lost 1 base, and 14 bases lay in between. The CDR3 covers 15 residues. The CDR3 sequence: CASSMEQGKNTEAFF. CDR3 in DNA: TGTGCCAGCTCAATGGAACAGGGCAAGAACACTGAAGCTTTCTTT.

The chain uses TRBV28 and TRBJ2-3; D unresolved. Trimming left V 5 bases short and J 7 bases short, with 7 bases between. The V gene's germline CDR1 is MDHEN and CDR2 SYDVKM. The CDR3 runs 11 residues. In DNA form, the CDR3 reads TGTGCCAGCAGTCTGGCCCATACGCAGTATTTT. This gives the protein CASSLAHTQYF. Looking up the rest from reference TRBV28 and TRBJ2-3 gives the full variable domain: DVKVTQSSRYLVKRTGEKVFLECVQDMDHENMFWYRQDPGLGLRLIYFSYDVKMKEKGDIPEGYSVSREKKERFSLILESASTNQTSMYLCASSLAHTQYFGPGTRLTVL.

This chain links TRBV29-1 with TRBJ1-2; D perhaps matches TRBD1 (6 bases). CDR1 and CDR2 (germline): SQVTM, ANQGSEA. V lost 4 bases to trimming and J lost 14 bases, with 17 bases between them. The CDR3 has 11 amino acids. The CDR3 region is CSVVDSRGATF. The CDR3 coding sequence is TGCAGCGTTGTGGACAGCAGAGGTGCTACCTTC. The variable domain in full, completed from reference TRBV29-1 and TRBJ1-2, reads SAVISQKPSRDICQRGTSLTIQCQVDSQVTMMFWYRQQPGQSLTLIATANQGSEATYESGFVIDKFPISRPNLTFSTLTVSNMSPEDSSIYLCSVVDSRGATFGSGTRLTVV.

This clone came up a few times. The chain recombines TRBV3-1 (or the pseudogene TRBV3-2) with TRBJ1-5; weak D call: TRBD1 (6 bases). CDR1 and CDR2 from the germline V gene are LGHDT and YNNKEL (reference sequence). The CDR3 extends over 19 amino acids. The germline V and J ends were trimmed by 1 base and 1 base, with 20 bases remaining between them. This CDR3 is CASSQAGLIQGRSNQPQHF. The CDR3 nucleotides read TGTGCCAGCAGCCAAGCGGGTTTAATTCAGGGGCGCAGCAATCAGCCCCAGCATTTT.

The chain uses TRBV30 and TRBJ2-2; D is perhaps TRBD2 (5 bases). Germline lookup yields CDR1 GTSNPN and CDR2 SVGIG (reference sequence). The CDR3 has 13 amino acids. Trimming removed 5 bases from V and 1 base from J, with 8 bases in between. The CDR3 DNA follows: TGTGCCTGGGAGGGAGTGAACACCGGGGAGCTGTTTTTT. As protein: CAWEGVNTGELFF.

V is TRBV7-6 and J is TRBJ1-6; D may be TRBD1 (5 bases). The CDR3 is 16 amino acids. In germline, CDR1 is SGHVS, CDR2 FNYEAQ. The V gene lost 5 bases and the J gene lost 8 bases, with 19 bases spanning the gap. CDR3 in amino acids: CASSPFIFGGYSPLHF. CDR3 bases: TGTGCCAGCAGCCCGTTCATCTTCGGGGGTTATTCACCCCTCCACTTT. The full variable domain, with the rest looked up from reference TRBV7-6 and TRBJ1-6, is GAGVSQSPRYKVTKRGQDVALRCDPISGHVSLYWYRQALGQGPEFLTYFNYEAQQDKSGLPNDRFSAERPEGSISTLTIQRTEQRDSAMYRCASSPFIFGGYSPLHFGNGTRLTVT.

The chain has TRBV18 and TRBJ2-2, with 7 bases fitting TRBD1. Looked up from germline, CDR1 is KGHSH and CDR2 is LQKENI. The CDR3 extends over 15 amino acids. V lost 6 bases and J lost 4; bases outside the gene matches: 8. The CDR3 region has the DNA TGTGCCAGCTCTCTGACGACAGGGTCCACCGGGGAGCTGTTTTTT. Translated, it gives CASSLTTGSTGELFF.

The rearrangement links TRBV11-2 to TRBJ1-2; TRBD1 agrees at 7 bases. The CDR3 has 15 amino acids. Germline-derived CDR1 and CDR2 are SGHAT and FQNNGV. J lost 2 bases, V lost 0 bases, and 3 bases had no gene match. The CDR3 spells CASSLEDRLNYGYTF. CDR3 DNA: TGTGCCAGCAGCTTAGAGGACAGGCTCAACTATGGCTACACCTTC.

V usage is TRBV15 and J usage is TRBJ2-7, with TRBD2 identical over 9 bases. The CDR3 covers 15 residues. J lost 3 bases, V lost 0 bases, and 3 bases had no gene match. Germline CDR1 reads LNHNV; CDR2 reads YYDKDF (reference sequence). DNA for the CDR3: TGTGCCACCAGCAGAGAGGCGGGAGGGATCTACGAGCAGTACTTC. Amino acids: CATSREAGGIYEQYF.

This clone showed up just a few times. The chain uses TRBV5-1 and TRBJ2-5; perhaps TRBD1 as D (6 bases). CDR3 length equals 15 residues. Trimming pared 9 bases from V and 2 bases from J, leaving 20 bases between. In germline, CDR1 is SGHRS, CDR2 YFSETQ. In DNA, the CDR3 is TGCGCCACCTCTCCGGGGACATACATACAAGAGACCCAGTACTTC. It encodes CATSPGTYIQETQYF.